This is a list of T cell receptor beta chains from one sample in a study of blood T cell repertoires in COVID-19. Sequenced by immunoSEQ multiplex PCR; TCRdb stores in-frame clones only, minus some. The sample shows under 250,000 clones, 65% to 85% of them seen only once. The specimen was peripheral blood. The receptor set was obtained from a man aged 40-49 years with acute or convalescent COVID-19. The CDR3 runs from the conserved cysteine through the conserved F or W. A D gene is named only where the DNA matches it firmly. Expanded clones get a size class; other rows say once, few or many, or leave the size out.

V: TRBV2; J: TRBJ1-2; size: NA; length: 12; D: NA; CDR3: CASRATGLGYTF; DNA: TGTGCCAGCAGAGCCACAGGGCTCGGCTACACCTTC
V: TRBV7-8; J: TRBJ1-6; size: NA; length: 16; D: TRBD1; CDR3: CASSSITGVGNSPLHF; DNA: TGTGCCAGCAGCTCTATTACAGGGGTGGGCAATTCACCCCTCCACTTT
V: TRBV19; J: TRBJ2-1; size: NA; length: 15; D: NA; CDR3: CASSIDGTNYNEQFF; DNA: TGTGCCAGTAGTATAGATGGGACAAACTACAATGAGCAGTTCTTC
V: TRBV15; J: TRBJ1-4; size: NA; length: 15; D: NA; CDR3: CATSRDPGGGEKLFF; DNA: TGTGCCACCAGCAGAGACCCGGGGGGTGGTGAAAAACTGTTTTTT
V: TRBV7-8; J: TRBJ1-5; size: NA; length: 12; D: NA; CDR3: CASSLYNQPQHF; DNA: TGTGCCAGCAGCCTATACAATCAGCCCCAGCATTTT
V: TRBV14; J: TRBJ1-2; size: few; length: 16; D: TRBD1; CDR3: CASSPSPGQGDYGYTF; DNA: TGTGCCAGCAGCCCATCGCCGGGACAGGGAGACTATGGCTACACCTTC
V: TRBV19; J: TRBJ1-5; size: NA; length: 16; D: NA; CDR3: CASSPIGELWNQPQHF; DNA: TGTGCCAGTAGTCCCATCGGGGAGTTATGGAACCAGCCCCAGCATTTT
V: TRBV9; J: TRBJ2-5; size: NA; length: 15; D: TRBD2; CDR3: CASSGSGRAGETQYF; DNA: TGTGCCAGCAGCGGTAGCGGGAGGGCCGGGGAGACCCAGTACTTC
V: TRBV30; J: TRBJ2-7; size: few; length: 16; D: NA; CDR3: CAWSVQMGAGIGEQYF; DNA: TGTGCCTGGAGTGTACAGATGGGGGCAGGCATTGGTGAGCAGTACTTC
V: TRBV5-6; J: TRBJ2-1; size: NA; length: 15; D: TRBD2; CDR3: CASSLGLAGTNEQFF; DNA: TGTGCCAGCAGCTTAGGCCTAGCGGGGACCAATGAGCAGTTCTTC
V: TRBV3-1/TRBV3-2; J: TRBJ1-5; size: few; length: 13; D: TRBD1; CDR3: CASSSGQLNPQHF; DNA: TGTGCCAGCAGCTCGGGACAGCTCAATCCCCAGCATTTT
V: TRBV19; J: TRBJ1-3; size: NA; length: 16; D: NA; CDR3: CASNSGIGNSGNTIYF; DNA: TGTGCCAGTAACTCTGGGATCGGGAATTCTGGAAACACCATATATTTT
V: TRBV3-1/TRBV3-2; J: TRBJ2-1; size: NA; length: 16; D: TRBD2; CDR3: CASSPLGGLAGNEQFF; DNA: TGTGCCAGCAGCCCACTAGGGGGACTAGCGGGGAATGAGCAGTTCTTC
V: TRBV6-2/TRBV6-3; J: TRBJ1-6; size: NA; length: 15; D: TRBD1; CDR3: CASSYSGTGNSPLHF; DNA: TGTGCCAGCAGTTACTCCGGGACAGGAAATTCACCCCTCCACTTT
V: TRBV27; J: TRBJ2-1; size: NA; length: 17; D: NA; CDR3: CASSFFQGGIFLNEQFF; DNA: TGTGCCAGCAGTTTCTTCCAGGGGGGAATTTTTCTCAATGAGCAGTTCTTC
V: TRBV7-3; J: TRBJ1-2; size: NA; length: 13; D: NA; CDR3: CASSLNSGHGYTF; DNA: TGTGCCAGCAGCTTAAACTCAGGGCACGGCTACACCTTC
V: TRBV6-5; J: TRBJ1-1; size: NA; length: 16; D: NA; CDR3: CASSYVAGVRITEAFF; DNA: TGTGCCAGCAGTTACGTTGCAGGGGTTAGGATCACTGAAGCTTTCTTT
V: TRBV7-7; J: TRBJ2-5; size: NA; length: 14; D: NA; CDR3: CASSRSGRGETQYF; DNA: TGTGCCAGCAGCCGTAGCGGTCGGGGGGAGACCCAGTACTTC
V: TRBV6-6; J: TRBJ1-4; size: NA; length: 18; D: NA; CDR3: CASSHIGGHGSKNEKLFF; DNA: TGTGCCAGCAGTCACATTGGGGGACATGGATCCAAAAATGAAAAACTGTTTTTT
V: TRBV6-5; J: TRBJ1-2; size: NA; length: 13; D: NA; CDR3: CASSLRRHYGYTF; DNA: TGTGCCAGCAGTTTGCGCCGTCACTATGGCTACACCTTC
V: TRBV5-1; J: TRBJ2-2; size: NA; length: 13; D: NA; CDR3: CASSPENTGELFF; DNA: TGCGCCAGCAGCCCAGAAAACACCGGGGAGCTGTTTTTT
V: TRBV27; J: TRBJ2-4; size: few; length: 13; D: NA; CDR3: CASSFAGWDIQYF; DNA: TGTGCCAGCAGTTTCGCAGGGTGGGACATTCAGTACTTC